The clone carrying this TCR beta chain was seen more than once but under ten times. This record comes from a study of shared clonotypes between healthy human individuals. Only in-frame clones appear in the TCRdb table, and some are missing; sequencing was by immunoSEQ multiplex PCR. The sample has 850,000 to 1,100,000 clones, 60% to 85% seen once; the top ten hold 0.89%. Sequenced material: memory CD4+ T cells from PBMCs. Subset here: CD45RA-negative fraction. This sequence originates from a man younger than 35 in good health. Some clones in this sample may be carry-over from other donors' samples.

The CDR3, as DNA: TGTGCCAGCAGTTCCCGGACTAGCGGGAGGGGGTGGGAGCAGTTCTTC. It is translated as CASSSRTSGRGWEQFF. This chain joins TRBV27 and TRBJ2-1, with TRBD2 matching 15 bases. The CDR3 length is 16 residues. Germline V gene sequence: CDR1 MNHEY, CDR2 SMNVEV (reference sequence). The V segment lost 4 bases and the J segment 10 bases; nucleotides outside the gene matches: 8.